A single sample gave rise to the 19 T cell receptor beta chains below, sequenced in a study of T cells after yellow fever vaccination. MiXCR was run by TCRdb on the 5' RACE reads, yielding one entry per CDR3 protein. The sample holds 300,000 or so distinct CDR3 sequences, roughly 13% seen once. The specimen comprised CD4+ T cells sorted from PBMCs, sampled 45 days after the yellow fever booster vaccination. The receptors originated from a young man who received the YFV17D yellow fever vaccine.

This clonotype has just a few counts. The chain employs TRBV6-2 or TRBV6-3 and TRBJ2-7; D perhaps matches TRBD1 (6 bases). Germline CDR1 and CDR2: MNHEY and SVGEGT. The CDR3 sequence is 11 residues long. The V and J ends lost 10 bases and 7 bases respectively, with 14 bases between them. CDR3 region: CATRQESEQYF. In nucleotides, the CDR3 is TGTGCCACCAGACAGGAATCTGAGCAGTACTTC.

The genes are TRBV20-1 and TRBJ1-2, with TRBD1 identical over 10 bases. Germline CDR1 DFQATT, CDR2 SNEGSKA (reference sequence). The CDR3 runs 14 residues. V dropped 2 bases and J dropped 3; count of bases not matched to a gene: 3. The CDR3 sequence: CSARSGTGDYGYTF. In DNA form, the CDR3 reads TGCAGTGCTAGATCCGGGACAGGGGACTATGGCTACACCTTC.

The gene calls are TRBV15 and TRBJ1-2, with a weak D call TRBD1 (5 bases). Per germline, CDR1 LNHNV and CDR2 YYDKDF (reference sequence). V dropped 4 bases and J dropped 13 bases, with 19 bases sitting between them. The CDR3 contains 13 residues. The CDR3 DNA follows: TGTGCCACCAGCACCCAGTTCCCAGGGAGCATCACCTTC. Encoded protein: CATSTQFPGSITF.

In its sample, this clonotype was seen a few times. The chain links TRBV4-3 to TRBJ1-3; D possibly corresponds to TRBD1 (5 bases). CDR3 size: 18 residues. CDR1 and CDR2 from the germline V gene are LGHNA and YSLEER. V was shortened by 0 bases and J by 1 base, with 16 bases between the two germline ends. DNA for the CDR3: TGCGCCAGCAGCCAAGACCTGGGCCAGGGCGTATCTGGAAACACCATATATTTT. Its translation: CASSQDLGQGVSGNTIYF.

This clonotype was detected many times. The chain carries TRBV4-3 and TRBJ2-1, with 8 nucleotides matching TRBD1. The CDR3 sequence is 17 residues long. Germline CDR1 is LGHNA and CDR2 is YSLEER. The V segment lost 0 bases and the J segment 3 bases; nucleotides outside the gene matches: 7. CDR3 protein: CASSQEASGQVYNEQFF. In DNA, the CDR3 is TGCGCCAGCAGCCAAGAGGCGTCGGGACAGGTCTACAATGAGCAGTTCTTC.

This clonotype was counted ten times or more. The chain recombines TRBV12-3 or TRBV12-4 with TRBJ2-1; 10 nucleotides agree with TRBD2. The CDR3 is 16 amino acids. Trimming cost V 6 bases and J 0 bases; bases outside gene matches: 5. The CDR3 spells CASRRIAGGSYNEQFF. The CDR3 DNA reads TGTGCCAGCAGGAGAATAGCGGGGGGCTCCTACAATGAGCAGTTCTTC.

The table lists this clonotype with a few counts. The CDR3 is CASSSPGPSYNEQFF. The DNA for the CDR3 is TGTGCCAGCAGTTCCCCGGGACCCTCCTACAATGAGCAGTTCTTC. The gene calls are TRBV28 and TRBJ2-1; perhaps D is TRBD1 or TRBD2 (5 bases each). V was clipped by 4 bases and J by 0 bases, with 10 bases between them. Germline values: CDR1 MDHEN, CDR2 SYDVKM. This CDR3 comprises 15 residues. Combining the CDR3 with reference TRBV28 and TRBJ2-1 gives the whole variable domain DVKVTQSSRYLVKRTGEKVFLECVQDMDHENMFWYRQDPGLGLRLIYFSYDVKMKEKGDIPEGYSVSREKKERFSLILESASTNQTSMYLCASSSPGPSYNEQFFGPGTRLTVL.

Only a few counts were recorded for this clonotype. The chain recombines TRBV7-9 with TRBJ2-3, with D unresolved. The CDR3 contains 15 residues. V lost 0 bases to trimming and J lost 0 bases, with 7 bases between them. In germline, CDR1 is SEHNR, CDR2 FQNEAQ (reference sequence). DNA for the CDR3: TGTGCCAGCAGCTTAGCCACGACTAGCACAGATACGCAGTATTTT. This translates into CASSLATTSTDTQYF.

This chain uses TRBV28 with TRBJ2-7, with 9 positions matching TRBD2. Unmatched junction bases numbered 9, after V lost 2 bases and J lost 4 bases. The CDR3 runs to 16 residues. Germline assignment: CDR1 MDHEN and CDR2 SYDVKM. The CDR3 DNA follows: TGTGCCAGCAGTTTAGCAGGTCCTAGCGGGATTTACGAGCAGTACTTC. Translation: CASSLAGPSGIYEQYF. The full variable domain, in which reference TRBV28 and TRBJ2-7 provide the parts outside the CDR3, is DVKVTQSSRYLVKRTGEKVFLECVQDMDHENMFWYRQDPGLGLRLIYFSYDVKMKEKGDIPEGYSVSREKKERFSLILESASTNQTSMYLCASSLAGPSGIYEQYFGPGTRLTVT.

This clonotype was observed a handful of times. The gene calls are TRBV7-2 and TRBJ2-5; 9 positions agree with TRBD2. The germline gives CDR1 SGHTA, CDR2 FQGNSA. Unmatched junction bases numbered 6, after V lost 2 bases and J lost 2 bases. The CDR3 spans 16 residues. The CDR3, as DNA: TGTGCCAGCAGCTTAAGTGGTAGCGGGGGACAAGAGACCCAGTACTTC. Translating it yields CASSLSGSGGQETQYF.

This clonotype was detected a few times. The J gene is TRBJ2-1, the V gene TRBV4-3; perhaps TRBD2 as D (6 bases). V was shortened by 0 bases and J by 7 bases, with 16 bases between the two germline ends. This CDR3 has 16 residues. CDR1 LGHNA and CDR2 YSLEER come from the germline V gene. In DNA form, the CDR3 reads TGCGCCAGCAGCCAAGATATCCAGGGAGGAAGAAATGAGCAGTTCTTC. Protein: CASSQDIQGGRNEQFF.

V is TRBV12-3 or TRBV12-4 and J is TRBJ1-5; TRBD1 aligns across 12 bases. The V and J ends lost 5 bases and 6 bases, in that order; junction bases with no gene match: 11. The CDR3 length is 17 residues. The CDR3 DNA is TGTGCCAGCAGTAAAGGGACAGGGGGCCTTGGCGGTCAGCCCCAGCATTTT. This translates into CASSKGTGGLGGQPQHF.

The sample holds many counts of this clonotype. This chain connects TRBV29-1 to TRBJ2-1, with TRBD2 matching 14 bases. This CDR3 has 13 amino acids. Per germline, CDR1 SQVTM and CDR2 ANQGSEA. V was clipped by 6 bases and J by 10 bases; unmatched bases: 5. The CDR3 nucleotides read TGCAGCGTAACCGGGACTAGCGGGGGAGAGCAGTTCTTC. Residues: CSVTGTSGGEQFF.

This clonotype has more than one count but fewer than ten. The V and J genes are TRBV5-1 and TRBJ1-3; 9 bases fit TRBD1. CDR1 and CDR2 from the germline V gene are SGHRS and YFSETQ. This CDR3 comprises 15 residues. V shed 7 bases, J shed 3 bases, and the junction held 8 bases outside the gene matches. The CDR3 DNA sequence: TGCGCCAGCTCCGAACAGGGGGCCTTTGGAAACACCATATATTTT. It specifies CASSEQGAFGNTIYF.

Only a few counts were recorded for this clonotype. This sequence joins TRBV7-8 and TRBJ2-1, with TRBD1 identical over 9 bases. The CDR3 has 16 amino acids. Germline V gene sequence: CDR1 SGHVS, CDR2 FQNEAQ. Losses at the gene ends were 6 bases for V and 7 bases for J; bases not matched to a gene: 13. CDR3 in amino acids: CASSYWVRTGVNEQFF. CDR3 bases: TGTGCCAGCAGTTATTGGGTCCGGACAGGGGTGAATGAGCAGTTCTTC.

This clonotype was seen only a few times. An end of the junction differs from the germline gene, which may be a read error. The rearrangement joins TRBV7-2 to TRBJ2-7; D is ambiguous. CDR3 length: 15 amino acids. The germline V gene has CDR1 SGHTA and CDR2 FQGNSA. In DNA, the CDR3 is TGTTCCAGCAGCCCCCGACTGCTCCCCTCCTACGAGCAGTACTTC. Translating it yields CSSSPRLLPSYEQYF.

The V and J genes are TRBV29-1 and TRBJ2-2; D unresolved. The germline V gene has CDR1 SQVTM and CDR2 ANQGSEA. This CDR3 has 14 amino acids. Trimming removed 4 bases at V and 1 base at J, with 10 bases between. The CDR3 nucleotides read TGCAGCGTTGTGGTAAACCTGAACACCGGGGAGCTGTTTTTT. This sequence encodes CSVVVNLNTGELFF.

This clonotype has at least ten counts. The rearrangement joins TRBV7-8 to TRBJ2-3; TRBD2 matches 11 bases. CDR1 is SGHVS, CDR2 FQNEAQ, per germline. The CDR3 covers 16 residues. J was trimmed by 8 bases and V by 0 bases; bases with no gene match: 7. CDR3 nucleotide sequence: TGTGCCAGCAGCTTAGCTGGGACTAGCGGTCCAAGTACGCAGTATTTT. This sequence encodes CASSLAGTSGPSTQYF.

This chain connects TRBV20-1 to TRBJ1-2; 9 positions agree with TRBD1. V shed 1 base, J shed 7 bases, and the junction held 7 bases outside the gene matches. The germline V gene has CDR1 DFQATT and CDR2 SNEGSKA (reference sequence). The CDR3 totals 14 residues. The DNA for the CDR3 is TGCAGTGCTAGAGCGGGGACAGGGAGATCTGGCTACACCTTC. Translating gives CSARAGTGRSGYTF.